A selection of T cell receptor beta chains follows, all from one sample in a study of blood T cell repertoires in COVID-19. Libraries were prepared by immunoSEQ multiplex PCR; TCRdb keeps only in-frame clonotypes and omits some of them. The sample yields about 150,000 clones, about 79% seen once. The sample comprised peripheral blood. The receptors shown here come from a woman in her fifties or sixties with acute or convalescent COVID-19. Each CDR3 is given with its conserved first and last residue. The order of the fields is V gene, D gene, clone size, J gene, CDR3 protein, CDR3 DNA. A D gene is named only where the DNA matches it firmly. Size is stated for part of the rows, as once, few or many counts, or as a class when the clone is expanded.

TRBV2,TRBD1,.,TRBJ1-1,CASSSTGGTEAFF,TGTGCCAGCAGTTCGACAGGGGGCACTGAAGCTTTCTTT
TRBV21-1,.,.,TRBJ2-7,CASSTFKEGQTYEQYF,TGTGCCAGCAGCACATTTAAGGAAGGACAGACCTACGAGCAGTACTTC
TRBV7-3,.,.,TRBJ1-1,CASSAQEGTEAFF,TGTGCCAGCAGCGCGCAGGAGGGAACTGAAGCTTTCTTT
TRBV13,.,.,TRBJ1-1,CASSLSTGTEAFF,TGTGCCAGCAGCTTATCGACGGGCACTGAAGCTTTCTTT
TRBV20-1,.,.,TRBJ1-4,CSALREKLFF,TGCAGTGCACTCAGGGAAAAACTGTTTTTT
TRBV5-1,.,few,TRBJ1-1,CASSSGVAGPTEAFF,TGCGCCAGCAGCTCGGGGGTGGCAGGGCCCACTGAAGCTTTCTTT
TRBV29-1,TRBD2,.,TRBJ2-1,CSVERRTSGYEQFF,TGCAGCGTTGAACGGCGGACTAGCGGCTATGAGCAGTTCTTC
TRBV5-3,.,.,TRBJ1-1,CARSPDRWAMNTEAFF,TGTGCCAGAAGCCCCGATAGGTGGGCTATGAACACTGAAGCTTTCTTT
TRBV5-1,.,.,TRBJ2-5,CASSLGSDGKGETQYF,TGCGCCAGCAGCTTGGGGTCCGATGGGAAGGGGGAGACCCAGTACTTC
TRBV24-1,.,.,TRBJ1-2,CATSDTEGGGNYGYTF,TGTGCCACCAGTGATACCGAGGGAGGGGGAAACTATGGCTACACCTTC
TRBV19,TRBD1,.,TRBJ1-4,CASNLAGTAVEKLFF,TGTGCCAGTAATCTAGCCGGGACAGCCGTTGAAAAACTGTTTTTT
TRBV6-2/TRBV6-3,TRBD1,.,TRBJ1-2,CASSQDRGAGHGYTF,TGTGCCAGCAGTCAAGACAGGGGAGCGGGCCATGGCTACACCTTC
TRBV3-1/TRBV3-2,TRBD1,few,TRBJ1-3,CASSQGQGFGNTIYF,TGTGCCAGCAGCCAAGGACAGGGATTTGGAAACACCATATATTTT
TRBV19,.,.,TRBJ1-6,CASSIDSMSNSPLHF,TGTGCCAGTAGTATAGACTCTATGAGTAATTCACCCCTCCACTTT
TRBV28,.,.,TRBJ1-4,CASSFPAEEKLFF,TGTGCCAGCAGTTTTCCCGCAGAAGAAAAACTGTTTTTT
TRBV18,.,.,TRBJ1-2,CASSPRGQASYGYTF,TGTGCCAGCTCACCACGGGGCCAGGCCAGCTATGGCTACACCTTC
TRBV5-1,TRBD1,.,TRBJ1-2,CASSLGGGINYGYTF,TGCGCCAGCAGCTTGGGAGGGGGCATCAACTATGGCTACACCTTC
TRBV19,.,.,TRBJ2-1,CASSTGLQYNEQFF,TGTGCCAGCAGCACGGGACTCCAATACAATGAGCAGTTCTTC
TRBV5-1,TRBD1,.,TRBJ2-1,CASSLTGGYNEQFF,TGCGCCAGCAGCTTGACAGGGGGGTACAATGAGCAGTTCTTC
TRBV5-1,.,.,TRBJ2-5,CASHLAKGGETQYF,TGCGCCAGCCATCTAGCCAAGGGGGGGGAGACCCAGTACTTC
TRBV3-1/TRBV3-2,TRBD1,.,TRBJ1-2,CASSQVPTGFLGYTF,TGTGCCAGCAGCCAAGTCCCGACAGGGTTTCTTGGCTACACCTTC
TRBV5-1,.,.,TRBJ2-3,CASSLGHEMSTDTQYF,TGCGCCAGCAGCTTGGGACACGAGATGAGCACAGATACGCAGTATTTT
TRBV7-2,.,.,TRBJ1-2,CASSPLDYGYTF,TGTGCCAGCAGCCCCCTAGACTATGGCTACACCTTC
TRBV5-5,TRBD2,once,TRBJ2-1,CASRSAGLAGYNEQFF,TGTGCCAGCAGATCGGCGGGGCTAGCGGGATACAATGAGCAGTTCTTC
TRBV10-3,.,.,TRBJ1-5,CAISEDSLSNQPQHF,TGTGCCATCAGTGAGGACAGTCTTAGCAATCAGCCCCAGCATTTT
TRBV6-5,TRBD2,.,TRBJ2-7,CASRGERGDAYEQYF,TGTGCCAGCAGGGGCGAGCGGGGGGACGCCTACGAGCAGTACTTC
TRBV3-1/TRBV3-2,.,once,TRBJ1-2,CASTPPGRTYGYTF,TGTGCCAGCACCCCGCCGGGGAGGACCTATGGCTACACCTTC
TRBV29-1,.,once,TRBJ2-4,CSVGGLAKNIQYF,TGCAGCGTTGGAGGTCTCGCCAAAAACATTCAGTACTTC
TRBV9,.,once,TRBJ1-1,CASSVRIGGEAFF,TGTGCCAGCAGCGTGAGAATAGGAGGTGAAGCTTTCTTT
TRBV27,.,.,TRBJ2-1,CASSQDRREQFF,TGTGCCAGCAGTCAAGACAGACGTGAGCAGTTCTTC
TRBV28,TRBD1,few,TRBJ1-5,CASSPRMGQGVDQPQHF,TGTGCCAGCAGTCCCCGAATGGGACAGGGGGTTGATCAGCCCCAGCATTTT
TRBV5-1,.,.,TRBJ2-7,CASSLDGQGLREQYF,TGCGCCAGCAGCTTGGATGGCCAGGGCCTACGGGAGCAGTACTTC
TRBV4-2,.,.,TRBJ2-3,CASSQDKQFTPDTQYF,TGTGCCAGCAGCCAAGATAAACAGTTTACCCCAGATACGCAGTATTTT
TRBV6-6,.,.,TRBJ1-1,CASSYSGANTEAFF,TGTGCCAGCAGTTACTCGGGGGCGAACACTGAAGCTTTCTTT
TRBV11-2,.,.,TRBJ1-1,CASRLSVDTEAFF,TGTGCCAGCAGATTGAGTGTCGACACTGAAGCTTTCTTT
TRBV2,TRBD1,.,TRBJ1-3,CASSEGSGPGQAGNTIYF,TGTGCCAGCAGTGAAGGAAGTGGACCGGGACAGGCTGGAAACACCATATATTTT
TRBV9,TRBD2,.,TRBJ2-1,CASSLSGREQFF,TGTGCCAGCAGTTTAAGCGGGAGAGAGCAGTTCTTC
TRBV7-2,.,.,TRBJ1-2,CASSSGQNYGYTF,TGTGCCAGCAGCTCGGGACAAAACTATGGCTACACCTTC
TRBV28,.,once,TRBJ1-6,CASSTRPHSTLHF,TGTGCCAGCAGTACCAGACCCCACAGCACCCTCCACTTT
TRBV5-1,.,.,TRBJ1-2,CASSLVGVYGYTF,TGCGCCAGCAGCTTGGTAGGAGTCTATGGCTACACCTTC
TRBV4-1,.,few,TRBJ2-2,CASSPRQGFDTGELFF,TGCGCCAGCAGCCCTCGCCAGGGGTTCGACACCGGGGAGCTGTTTTTT
TRBV2,.,.,TRBJ2-4,CASSGLTAAKNIQYF,TGTGCCAGCAGTGGGTTGACAGCCGCCAAAAACATTCAGTACTTC
TRBV5-1,.,.,TRBJ1-1,CASNQGQTDLNTEAFF,TGCGCCAGCAATCAGGGCCAAACCGATCTGAACACTGAAGCTTTCTTT
TRBV28,.,.,TRBJ2-4,CASSLRELWAKNIQYF,TGTGCCAGCAGTTTACGAGAGTTATGGGCCAAAAACATTCAGTACTTC
TRBV5-4,TRBD2,few,TRBJ2-2,CASSLVGGGDTGELFF,TGTGCCAGCAGCTTGGTCGGGGGAGGGGACACCGGGGAGCTGTTTTTT
TRBV21-1,.,.,TRBJ1-5,CASSKRRFGREDHQPQHF,TGTGCCAGCAGCAAACGGCGTTTCGGCAGGGAAGATCATCAGCCCCAGCATTTT
TRBV6-4,.,.,TRBJ1-1,CASSDKPTSAEAFF,TGTGCCAGCAGTGATAAGCCAACAAGCGCTGAAGCTTTCTTT
TRBV5-1,TRBD2,.,TRBJ2-1,CASRTVAGGDEQFF,TGCGCCAGCAGAACGGTAGCGGGAGGCGATGAGCAGTTCTTC
TRBV10-3,TRBD1,once,TRBJ1-4,CATRQGDEKLFF,TGTGCCACCCGACAGGGCGATGAAAAACTGTTTTTT
TRBV27,.,.,TRBJ1-1,CASQLGREAFF,TGTGCCAGCCAACTTGGGAGGGAAGCTTTCTTT
TRBV6-2/TRBV6-3,TRBD2,.,TRBJ2-3,CASSYIPGLAPDTQYF,TGTGCCAGCAGTTATATCCCCGGACTAGCGCCAGATACGCAGTATTTT
TRBV5-5,TRBD1,few,TRBJ2-7,CASSSTGSSSYEQYF,TGTGCCAGCAGCTCGACAGGGAGTAGCTCCTACGAGCAGTACTTC
TRBV7-3,.,.,TRBJ2-6,CASSTRQFSGANVLTF,TGTGCCAGCAGCACAAGACAGTTCTCTGGGGCCAACGTCCTGACTTTC
TRBV7-7,.,once,TRBJ2-3,CASSLGAGHDTQYF,TGTGCTAGCAGCTTAGGGGCGGGTCATGATACGCAGTATTTT
TRBV2,.,.,TRBJ1-1,CASSAAGMYTEAFF,TGTGCCAGCAGTGCTGCAGGGATGTACACTGAAGCTTTCTTT
TRBV28,TRBD1,.,TRBJ2-2,CASSLGGAGPGELFF,TGTGCCAGCAGTCTAGGGGGCGCCGGCCCCGGGGAGCTGTTTTTT
TRBV5-1,.,once,TRBJ1-1,CASSLLPGDTIMNTEAFF,TGCGCCAGCAGCTTGTTGCCAGGGGATACTATAATGAACACTGAAGCTTTCTTT
TRBV6-4,TRBD1,.,TRBJ2-5,CASSSQGARGETQYF,TGTGCCAGCAGTTCACAGGGGGCGCGGGGAGAGACCCAGTACTTC
TRBV6-1,TRBD1,few,TRBJ1-5,CASSEGTGNQPQHF,TGTGCCAGCAGTGAGGGGACAGGGAATCAGCCCCAGCATTTT